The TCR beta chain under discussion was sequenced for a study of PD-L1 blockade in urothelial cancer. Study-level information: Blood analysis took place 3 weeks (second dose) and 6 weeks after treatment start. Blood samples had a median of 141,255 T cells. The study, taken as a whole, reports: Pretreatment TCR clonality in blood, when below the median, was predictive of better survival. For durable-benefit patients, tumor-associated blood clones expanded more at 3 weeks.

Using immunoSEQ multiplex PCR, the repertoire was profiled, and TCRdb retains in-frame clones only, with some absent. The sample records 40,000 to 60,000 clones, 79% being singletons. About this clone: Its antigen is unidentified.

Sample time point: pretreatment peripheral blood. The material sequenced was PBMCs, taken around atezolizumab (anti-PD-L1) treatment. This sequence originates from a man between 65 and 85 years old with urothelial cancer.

The CDR3 DNA is TGTGCCAGCAGCACCCGACTAGCCCAAAGCACAGATACGCAGTATTTT. Translating gives CASSTRLAQSTDTQYF. The chain has TRBV5-6 and TRBJ2-3, with 7 nucleotides matching TRBD2. CDR3 length: 16 amino acids. V lost 4 bases and J lost 0; bases outside the gene matches: 8. Germline V gives CDR1 SGHDT, CDR2 YYEEEE.